The 31 T cell receptor beta chains presented below share a single source sample, sequenced in a study of tumor and adjacent non-tumor tissue in lung cancer. This sample's RNA came from whole unsorted tissue. Three rounds of nested PCR, following a modified ARM-PCR protocol, produced the TCRbeta library. Via MiXCR, TCRdb re-called the multiplex PCR reads, giving one row per CDR3 protein. The table records more than 120,000 distinct CDR3 sequences, approximately 70% of them present only once. Sequencing was done on a sample of lung tumor tissue. These receptors came from a man aged 60-69 years with small cell lung cancer.

Comment on this clonotype: A read error may explain this, as a much larger clone is one base away. This rearrangement joins TRBV20-1 to TRBJ2-5, with TRBD1 identical over 7 bases. The CDR3 has 12 residues. Per germline, CDR1 DFQATT and CDR2 SNEGSKA (reference sequence). The CDR3 nucleotides are TGCAGTGCTGGGTGGGGGACAGAGACCAAGTACTTC. Its protein is CSAGWGTETKYF.

The chain recombines TRBV7-9 with TRBJ2-1; TRBD2 is a possible D gene (5 bases). The V and J ends lost 7 bases and 5 bases respectively, with 15 bases between them. This CDR3 is built from 14 residues. The germline gives CDR1 SEHNR, CDR2 FQNEAQ (reference sequence). The CDR3 DNA follows: TGTGCCAGCATATGGAGGTCCTCTGACAATGAGCAGTTCTTC. Translation gives CASIWRSSDNEQFF.

The V gene is TRBV5-4, the J gene TRBJ2-2, with TRBD2 matching 8 bases. CDR3 size: 24 residues. With V trimmed by 3 bases and J by 4 bases, 32 bases remained unmatched. Germline V gene sequence: CDR1 SGHNT, CDR2 YYREEE (reference sequence). CDR3 residues: CASSYRPPTGRQSMDGRGTGELFF. The CDR3 region has the DNA TGTGCCAGCAGCTATCGCCCTCCTACCGGCCGACAGTCCATGGACGGGAGGGGCACCGGGGAGCTGTTTTTT.

The genes are TRBV20-1 and TRBJ2-1, with D possibly being TRBD1 (6 bases). In germline, CDR1 is DFQATT, CDR2 SNEGSKA (reference sequence). This CDR3 spans 15 amino acids. Between the trimmed V and J ends, which lost 8 bases and 0 bases, there was a span of 17 bases. The chain's CDR3 is CSTCRQESSYNEQFF. CDR3 nucleotides: TGCAGTACCTGCCGACAGGAGAGCTCCTACAATGAGCAGTTCTTC.

This clonotype was counted only a few times. This may be a read error, as it is one base from a much larger clone. The chain has TRBV28 and TRBJ2-2, with D possibly being TRBD2 (5 bases). Germline CDR1 MDHEN, CDR2 SYDVKM. The CDR3 runs to 11 residues. The CDR3 sequence is CASSFPGVLFF. CDR3 DNA: TGTGCCAGCAGTTTCCCCGGGGTGCTGTTTTTT.

In regard to this clonotype: A much larger clone differs by one base, so this may be a read error. The chain joins TRBV4-1 to TRBJ1-2; D not certain. Trimming shortened V by 3 bases and J by 3 bases, and 14 bases separated the two germline ends. From germline, CDR1 is MGHRA and CDR2 YSYEKL. This CDR3 is built from 15 residues. This CDR3 is CASSHREGRDYGYTF. CDR3 nucleotides: TGCGCCAGCAGCCACCGTGAAGGCAGAGACTATGGCTACACCTTC.

This clonotype occurred many times. The chain has TRBV6-1 and TRBJ2-7, with TRBD2 identical over 12 bases. CDR1 is MNHNS and CDR2 is SASEGT in the germline V gene. The J segment lost 1 base and the V segment lost 5 bases, leaving 3 bases of the junction unmatched. The CDR3 runs 15 residues. CDR3 residues: CASSKTSGSSYEQYV. The DNA of the CDR3 is TGTGCCAGCAGTAAGACTAGCGGGAGTTCCTACGAGCAGTACGTC.

The rearrangement uses TRBV12-3 or TRBV12-4 and TRBJ1-1; no firm D call. The CDR3 extends over 13 amino acids. The ends were cut back, 6 bases at V and 1 base at J, with 9 bases in the middle. In DNA form, the CDR3 reads TGTGCCAGCAGATTTACCGGGAACACTGAAGCTTTCTTT. This codes for CASRFTGNTEAFF.

For this clonotype: The junction departs from germline at one end; a sequencing error may be responsible. The rearrangement uses TRBV11-2 and TRBJ2-1; no reliable D call. The CDR3 covers 13 residues. Per the germline V gene, CDR1 is SGHAT and CDR2 is FQNNGV. DNA for the CDR3: TGCGCCAGCAGTTTCGTGCACAACAATGAGCAGTCCTTC. This gives the protein CASSFVHNNEQSF. The full variable domain, in which reference TRBV11-2 and TRBJ2-1 provide the parts outside the CDR3, is EAGVAQSPRYKIIEKRQSVAFWCNPISGHATLYWYQQILGQGPKLLIQFQNNGVVDDSQLPKDRFSAERLKGVDSTLKIQPAKLEDSAVYLCASSFVHNNEQSFGPGTRLTVL.

In regard to this clonotype: An end of the junction does not agree with germline; a read error may underlie this. The chain uses TRBV12-3 or TRBV12-4 and TRBJ2-3; 11 bases match TRBD2. The length of the CDR3 is 17 residues. CDR3 in DNA: TGTGACAGGAGCGAGCTCGGACTAGCGGGCGGCACAGATACGAAGTATTTT. Protein product: CDRSELGLAGGTDTKYF.

Regarding this clonotype: A read error may be the cause here, since a much bigger clone is one base away. The rearrangement links TRBV6-5 to TRBJ2-3; 7 nucleotides align to TRBD1. Germline-derived CDR1 and CDR2 are MNHEY and SVGAGI. This CDR3 region has 13 residues. V shed 10 bases and J 1 base; nucleotides not matched to a gene: 5. CDR3 nucleotides: TGTGCCACCGGACAGGATCGCACAGATACGCAGTATTTT. Its translation: CATGQDRTDTQYF.

As to this clonotype: Compared with germline, one end of the junction differs, possibly owing to a read error. The V call is TRBV11-2, the J call TRBJ2-3; D is possibly TRBD2 (6 bases). Germline CDR1 is SGHAT and CDR2 is FQNNGV. This CDR3 contains 15 residues. CDR3 in amino acids: CASSSQSGPGDKQYF. In nucleotides, the CDR3 is TGTGCCAGCAGCTCCCAGTCAGGGCCGGGAGATAAGCAGTATTTT.

As regards this clonotype: Since a much larger clone is just one base distant, this may be a read error. The chain couples TRBV6-1 to TRBJ2-7; 7 bases map to TRBD2. The CDR3 covers 15 residues. Per germline, CDR1 MNHNS and CDR2 SASEGT. V lost 5 bases and J lost 1; bases outside the gene matches: 8. CDR3 loop: CASSKTGGSSYEQYV. In DNA form, the CDR3 reads TGTGCCAGCAGTAAGACTGGCGGGAGTTCCTACGAGCAGTACGTC.

V usage is TRBV20-1 and J usage is TRBJ2-5; no reliable D call. Germline CDR1 and CDR2: DFQATT and SNEGSKA (reference sequence). V gave up 6 bases and J gave up 1 base, with 15 bases separating them. CDR3 length equals 14 residues. As DNA, the CDR3 is TGCAGTGCCCAGTACCTAGTGATCCAAGAGACCCAGTACTTC. Translated: CSAQYLVIQETQYF.

Concerning this clonotype: Because the CDR3 is missing its conserved closing phenylalanine or tryptophan, this is likely a read error. The rearrangement uses TRBV11-2 and TRBJ2-5; D ambiguous. Germline-derived CDR1 and CDR2 are SGHAT and FQNNGV. CDR3 size: 14 residues. The CDR3 DNA is TGTGCCAGCAGTTTAGTGTGGGGTAGAGAGACCCAGTACCTC. Amino acid sequence: CASSLVWGRETQYL.

In regard to this clonotype: The germline gene is not matched at one end of the junction; a read error may be the cause. The CDR3 DNA sequence: TGTGCCATCAGCATAGCGGGAGATGAGACCCAGTACTTT. It codes for CAISIAGDETQYF. The J gene is TRBJ2-5, the V gene TRBV10-3; 9 bases map to TRBD2. Germline V gene data show CDR1 as ENHRY and CDR2 as SYGVKD. The CDR3 is 13 residues long.

This clonotype was counted only a few times. The V gene is TRBV7-8, the J gene TRBJ1-1; D call uncertain. This CDR3 region has 13 residues. Germline CDR1 SGHVS, CDR2 FQNEAQ. V dropped 5 bases and J dropped 0 bases, with 7 bases sitting between them. The chain's CDR3 is CASSLTLNTEAFF. The CDR3, as DNA: TGTGCCAGCAGCCTGACTCTGAACACTGAAGCTTTCTTT.

As for this clonotype: Because the CDR3 is missing its conserved closing phenylalanine or tryptophan, this is likely a read error. For the CDR3, the DNA is TGTGCCAGCAGCTGGGACAGGGAGAATGAGCAGTTCGTC. Protein sequence: CASSWDRENEQFV. The rearrangement joins TRBV2 to TRBJ2-1; 9 bases line up with TRBD1. Germline CDR1 and CDR2: SNHLY and FYNNEI. The CDR3 is 13 amino acids. V lost 6 bases to trimming and J lost 7 bases; unmatched junction nucleotides: 4.

V usage is TRBV11-2 and J usage is TRBJ2-3, with unresolved D. The CDR3 has 13 residues. Germline V gene data show CDR1 as SGHAT and CDR2 as FQNNGV. Trimming left V 8 bases short and J 4 bases short, with 13 bases between. The CDR3 DNA reads TGTGCCAGCGGGCGACAAGGCGCAGATACGCAGTATTTT. It encodes CASGRQGADTQYF.

In this sample, this clonotype turned up once. One end of the junction does not line up with germline, which may come from a read error. The V gene is TRBV6-6, the J gene TRBJ1-5, with D maybe TRBD1 (5 bases). Germline CDR1 MNHNY, CDR2 SVGAGI (reference sequence). The CDR3 spans 16 residues. As DNA, the CDR3 is TGTGCCAGCAGAAAGAAGGTGGGGGATAGCAATCAGTCCCAGCATTTT. Translated: CASRKKVGDSNQSQHF.

Regarding this clonotype: A much larger clonotype is one base distant, so this may be a read error. The V gene is TRBV6-1, the J gene TRBJ2-5; 7 bases match TRBD1. Germline trimming cut 6 bases from V and 5 bases from J; bases unmatched to any gene: 3. CDR3 size: 12 residues. Germline-derived CDR1 and CDR2 are MNHNS and SASEGT. CDR3 sequence reads: CASRQGMETQYF. CDR3 in DNA: TGTGCCAGCAGACAGGGGATGGAGACCCAGTACTTC.

Comment on this clonotype: A much larger clonotype is one base distant, so this may be a read error. This sequence joins TRBV20-1 and TRBJ1-6; D is possibly TRBD1 (6 bases). Germline CDR1 DFQATT, CDR2 SNEGSKA (reference sequence). Between the trimmed V and J ends, which lost 4 bases and 7 bases, there was a span of 14 bases. The CDR3 runs to 14 residues. The CDR3 DNA reads as TGCAGTGCTACAATCGACAGGATCAATTCACCCCTCCACTTT. It translates to CSATIDRINSPLHF.

The CDR3, as DNA: TGCGCCAGCAGCCCTTTAGCGGGAAGCTCCTACAATGAGCAGTTCTTC. Amino acid sequence: CASSPLAGSSYNEQFF. V gene TRBV5-1 combines with J gene TRBJ2-1; 8 nucleotides match TRBD2. Trimming cost V 4 bases and J 0 bases; bases outside gene matches: 6. This CDR3 region has 16 residues. From germline, CDR1 is SGHRS and CDR2 YFSETQ. The full variable domain, its missing parts supplied by reference TRBV5-1 and TRBJ2-1, is KAGVTQTPRYLIKTRGQQVTLSCSPISGHRSVSWYQQTPGQGLQFLFEYFSETQRNKGNFPGRFSGRQFSNSRSEMNVSTLELGDSALYLCASSPLAGSSYNEQFFGPGTRLTVL.

The chain's CDR3 is CANKGGLGTEAFF. The CDR3 bases are TGTGCCAACAAAGGGGGTTTGGGCACTGAAGCTTTCTTT. The chain links TRBV2 to TRBJ1-1, with TRBD1 as a possible D gene (6 bases). Germline-derived CDR1 and CDR2 are SNHLY and FYNNEI. The V end was cut by 10 bases, the J end by 4 bases, with 16 bases between. This CDR3 spans 13 amino acids.

This sequence joins TRBV4-1 and TRBJ2-7; 8 bases agree with TRBD1. The CDR3 sequence is 16 residues long. J lost 3 bases, V lost 5 bases, and 12 bases had no gene match. CDR1 is MGHRA, CDR2 YSYEKL, per germline. CDR3 sequence (DNA): TGCGCCAGCAGCTCCGGTGTGATAACAGGGGGCTACGAGCAGTACGTC. Its translation: CASSSGVITGGYEQYV.

As regards this clonotype: This may stem from a read error, because a much larger clone lies one nucleotide away. V gene TRBV21-1 combines with J gene TRBJ2-7; TRBD1 was called by the table and not checked on the DNA. TRBV21-1 is marked as a pseudogene. This CDR3 spans 15 amino acids. The DNA for the CDR3 is TGTGCCAGCAGCAAAGTGGGAGACAGACCCTACGAGCAGTACGTC. As protein: CASSKVGDRPYEQYV.

This clonotype has at least ten counts. This chain connects TRBV20-1 to TRBJ2-5; 11 nucleotides match TRBD2. The trim removed 6 bases at V and 4 bases at J, leaving 10 bases unmatched. From germline, CDR1 is DFQATT and CDR2 SNEGSKA (reference sequence). This CDR3 has 15 amino acids. CDR3 residues: CSALPLAGGVETQYF. The CDR3 DNA reads TGCAGTGCCTTACCCCTAGCGGGAGGTGTAGAGACCCAGTACTTC.

This rearrangement joins TRBV29-1 to TRBJ1-2; D remains ambiguous. Germline values: CDR1 SQVTM, CDR2 ANQGSEA. The V end was cut by 6 bases, the J end by 7 bases, with 21 bases between. The CDR3 spans 14 residues. The CDR3 loop reads CSVHDTLSPRGYTF. Here the CDR3 DNA reads TGCAGCGTCCATGACACCCTCTCCCCCCGTGGCTACACCTTC.

The rearrangement uses TRBV29-1 and TRBJ2-7, with D possibly being TRBD2 (6 bases). The germline gives CDR1 SQVTM, CDR2 ANQGSEA. Trimming removed 8 bases at V and 6 bases at J, with 23 bases between. This CDR3 spans 14 amino acids. The CDR3 protein is CSIVQTERGGEQYF. The CDR3 bases are TGCAGCATTGTTCAGACAGAGAGGGGAGGCGAGCAGTACTTC.

As to this clonotype: A much more abundant neighbour one base away suggests this may be a read error. The V gene is TRBV20-1, the J gene TRBJ1-2; 7 bases match TRBD1. Germline lookup yields CDR1 DFQATT and CDR2 SNEGSKA (reference sequence). The CDR3 has 14 residues. V was clipped by 2 bases and J by 4 bases; unmatched bases: 7. The DNA of the CDR3 is TGCAGTGCTAGATATACCGGGACAGCCTATGGCTACACCTTC. Translated, it gives CSARYTGTAYGYTF.

This clonotype has only a few counts. V and J are TRBV5-1 and TRBJ2-6, with D possibly matching TRBD1 (6 bases). Trimming took off 4 bases at V and 2 bases at J, with 10 bases between the two ends. This CDR3 region has 15 residues. Per germline, CDR1 SGHRS and CDR2 YFSETQ. CDR3 sequence (DNA): TGCGCCAGCAGCCCCGGACAGACTGGGGCCAACGTCCTGACTTTC. It is translated as CASSPGQTGANVLTF.